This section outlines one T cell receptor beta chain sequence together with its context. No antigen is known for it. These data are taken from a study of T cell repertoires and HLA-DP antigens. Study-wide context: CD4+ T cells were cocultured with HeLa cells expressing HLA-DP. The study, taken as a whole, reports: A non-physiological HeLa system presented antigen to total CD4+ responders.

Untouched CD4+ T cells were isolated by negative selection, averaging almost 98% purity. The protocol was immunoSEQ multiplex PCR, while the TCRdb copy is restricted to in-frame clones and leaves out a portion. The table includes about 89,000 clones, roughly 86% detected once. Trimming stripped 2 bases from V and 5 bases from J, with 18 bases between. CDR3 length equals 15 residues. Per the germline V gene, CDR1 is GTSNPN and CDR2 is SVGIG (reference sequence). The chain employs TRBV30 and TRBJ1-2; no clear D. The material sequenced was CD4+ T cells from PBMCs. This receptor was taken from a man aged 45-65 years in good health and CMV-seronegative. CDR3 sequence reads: CAWSTRSRLRYGYTF. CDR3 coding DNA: TGTGCCTGGAGTACGCGGTCGAGGCTTCGGTATGGCTACACCTTC.